Reported below is one T cell receptor beta chain. TCRdb's copy holds only in-frame clones and misses some; the assay was immunoSEQ multiplex PCR. The profile shows under 130,000 clones, about 88% of them singletons. V lost 6 bases and J lost 1, with 10 bases in between. The CDR3 extends over 15 amino acids. Germline V gene data show CDR1 as SNHLY and CDR2 as FYNNEI. The sample originates from a study of T cell clones after liver transplantation. At the level of the study: Until 12-24 months post-transplant, subjects got standard immunosuppression and no induction.

The receptor's source is a human patient who received a liver transplant. The graft donor may account for some of the T cells. The specimen comprised CD4+ T cells from blood, sampled around 44 months after liver transplant. The chain carries TRBV2 and TRBJ2-6; D not certain. CDR3 amino acids: CASSGRTSGANVLTF. The CDR3 coding sequence is TGTGCCAGCAGCGGCAGGACGTCTGGGGCCAACGTCCTGACTTTC. Variable domain in full (rest from reference TRBV2 and TRBJ2-6): EPEVTQTPSHQVTQMGQEVILRCVPISNHLYFYWYRQILGQKVEFLVSFYNNEISEKSEIFDDQFSVERPDGSNFTLKIRSTKLEDSAMYFCASSGRTSGANVLTFGAGSRLTVL.